This T cell receptor beta chain comes out of a study of cytomegalovirus exposure and HLA in healthy donors. This CDR3 spans 14 amino acids. The germline V gene encodes CDR1 SGHNT and CDR2 YYREEE (reference sequence). V shed 4 bases and J shed 5 bases, with 16 bases lying between them. The PCR was carried out with 60 Vbeta primers and 13 Jbeta primers. Repertoires were generated with immunoSEQ multiplex PCR, while TCRdb's copy carries only in-frame clones and drops some. The specimen's table records 130,000 or so clones. The sample taken for sequencing was PBMCs. This sequence joins TRBV5-4 and TRBJ2-7, with D possibly being TRBD2 (7 bases). The TCR originated in a man aged 18-30 years in good health and CMV-seronegative. The CDR3 sequence: CASSGGGVGNEQYF. The CDR3 DNA reads as TGTGCCAGCAGCGGAGGGGGGGTCGGCAACGAGCAGTACTTC.